This T cell receptor beta chain derives from a study of siplizumab effects on memory and regulatory T cells (dated by TCRdb to about 2019). Looking at the study overall: The study looked at the effect of siplizumab, an anti-CD2 antibody, on alloreactive T-cell subsets in allogeneic mixed lymphocyte reactions made from human PBMCs. Broad study findings and their caveats: Of the alloreactive CD4+ clones that could be mapped, the Treg-derived share averaged about 67% with siplizumab compared with approximately 30% in control reactions. Whether proliferating Tregs from siplizumab cultures actually had suppressive function was not functionally confirmed. Unstimulated naive T cells appeared more diverse than memory T cells, and naive cells seemed to contribute substantially to the alloresponse. Because sequences below about 10^-5 frequency were poorly captured, only a minor fraction of alloreactive clones could be mapped to unstimulated subsets. Roughly 80-97% of proliferating CD4+ or CD8+ clones could not be assigned a naive or memory phenotype. The cumulative frequency of alloreactive sequences that could be traced back to unstimulated CD4+ memory T cells was significantly reduced by siplizumab.

Sorted unstimulated T cells and proliferating T cells recovered from mixed lymphocyte reactions were subjected to TCRbeta CDR3 sequencing. Fresh whole blood from 9 to 11 HLA-typed healthy donors was used to isolate PBMCs. This clone was observed once. There is no known antigen for this receptor. Base quality data are lacking; no much larger clone is found one base away. From the cysteine up to the phenylalanine, the CDR3 has a length of 14 residues. Just the 42-base CDR3 DNA is kept, in frame starting at base 1. As encoded in the germline V gene, CDR1 is MNHEY while CDR2 is SVGAGI. The trim is 2 bases for V and 6 bases for J, with a gap of 11 bases between the germline ends. Library generation was performed with the immunoSEQ multiplex PCR assay. About 10^5 TCR templates per sample were assayed by the deep sequencing platform. Genomic DNA extracted from sorted T cells was the material used for TCRbeta CDR3 sequencing. From the authors' description of their analysis: The R programming language was used for the clonal analysis of the TCRbeta CDR3 data. Unstimulated samples were compared with post-reaction CFSE-low samples to define alloreactive CD4+ and CD8+ clones. Regulatory or non-regulatory origin was assigned to alloreactive CD4+ clones by matching of sequences to sorted unstimulated Treg and non-Treg repertoires. TCRdb limited this immuneACCESS table to in-frame rearrangements with V and J called. A share of clones is missing; checked studies link under half to unresolved V genes, and the rest is unexplained. V and J calls and clone size are copied from that table; D and trimming were computed from the DNA. Within this sample are 75,000 to 95,000 clones, with around 89% of them counted one time only. The ten most abundant clones make up roughly 15% of the sample.

Recombination linked TRBV6-5 to TRBJ2-1, with TRBD2 as a weak D call on 6 bases. Sample: CD4+ T cells sorted from blood. The TCR comes from a human donor in good health. The DNA sequence follows: TGTGCCAGCAGTTACGGGAGGTTGCGCAATGAGCAGTTCTTC. Its coded protein is CASSYGRLRNEQFF.